The 19 T cell receptor beta chains presented below share a single source sample, sequenced in a study of PD-1 blockade in classical Hodgkin lymphoma. Regarding time point: cycle 4 day 1 (C4D1), after more than five weeks of nivolumab. Relapses following autologous stem cell transplantation were seen in all patients, with brentuximab vedotin exposure varying. Thawed PBMCs yielded CD4+ T cells through magnetic negative selection. Clones were read by immunoSEQ multiplex PCR, and TCRdb kept only the in-frame ones, dropping some. This sample carries 10,000 or so clones, roughly four fifths of them seen once, and the ten largest clones take over 3%. The material was CD4+ T cells from blood, obtained before the fourth cycle of nivolumab. These receptors all stem from a human donor with classical Hodgkin lymphoma.

The V call is TRBV2, the J call TRBJ1-1; D unresolved. The CDR3 has 13 residues. V gave up 8 bases and J gave up 5 bases, with 15 bases separating them. From germline, CDR1 is SNHLY and CDR2 FYNNEI. The CDR3 region has the DNA TGTGCCAGCGGCCGGGCCTCTCGGACTGAAGCTTTCTTT. Encoded protein: CASGRASRTEAFF. Full variable domain (missing parts from reference TRBV2 and TRBJ1-1): EPEVTQTPSHQVTQMGQEVILRCVPISNHLYFYWYRQILGQKVEFLVSFYNNEISEKSEIFDDQFSVERPDGSNFTLKIRSTKLEDSAMYFCASGRASRTEAFFGQGTRLTVV.

This clone ranks as large. The chain is built from TRBV18 and TRBJ1-1; the D is unclear. Germline CDR1 reads KGHSH; CDR2 reads LQKENI. Trimming cost V 3 bases and J 2 bases, with 10 bases left between them. The CDR3 has 14 residues. The CDR3 sequence is CASSPALQNTEAFF. CDR3 DNA sequence: TGTGCCAGCTCACCGGCGCTGCAAAACACTGAAGCTTTCTTT.

The chain is built from TRBV6-6 and TRBJ2-7; D perhaps matches TRBD1 (5 bases). V shed 2 bases and J shed 3 bases, with 8 bases lying between them. CDR3 length equals 13 residues. Germline values: CDR1 MNHNY, CDR2 SVGAGI (reference sequence). CDR3 DNA sequence: TGTGCCAGCAGTTACCAGGGAAACTACGAGCAGTACTTC. Its translation: CASSYQGNYEQYF.

The V and J genes are TRBV28 and TRBJ1-5, with 7 bases lining up with TRBD1. Losses at the gene ends were 6 bases for V and 3 bases for J; bases not matched to a gene: 14. The CDR3 loop spans 17 amino acids. CDR1 and CDR2 from the germline V gene are MDHEN and SYDVKM. The CDR3 coding sequence is TGTGCCAGCAGCCGGCGCGGGATGGACAGGCTCAATCAGCCCCAGCATTTT. Protein sequence: CASSRRGMDRLNQPQHF.

The rearrangement uses TRBV5-1 and TRBJ1-1; TRBD1 matches 9 bases. The J segment lost 6 bases and the V segment lost 4 bases, leaving 13 bases of the junction unmatched. Germline-derived CDR1 and CDR2 are SGHRS and YFSETQ. The CDR3 spans 16 residues. As DNA, the CDR3 is TGCGCCAGCAGCAACTCCGGGACAGGGCTTAGCTCTGAAGCTTTCTTT. It yields the protein CASSNSGTGLSSEAFF.

The chain uses TRBV5-4 and TRBJ2-1, with D possibly being TRBD1 (6 bases). Per the germline V gene, CDR1 is SGHNT and CDR2 is YYREEE (reference sequence). CDR3 size: 15 residues. V shed 0 bases and J shed 8 bases, with 15 bases lying between them. The CDR3 loop reads CASSLGSGDRDEQFF. The CDR3 DNA is TGTGCCAGCAGCTTGGGATCAGGGGATCGGGATGAGCAGTTCTTC.

The V and J genes are TRBV6-5 and TRBJ1-1; no reliable D call. This CDR3 is built from 13 residues. CDR1 is MNHEY and CDR2 is SVGAGI in the germline V gene. The V end lost 2 bases, the J end lost 1 base, and 5 bases lay between the germline ends. Here the CDR3 DNA reads TGTGCCAGCAGTTACGTGAAGAACACTGAAGCTTTCTTT. Protein sequence: CASSYVKNTEAFF.

The rearrangement links TRBV4-1 to TRBJ2-1; 9 nucleotides align to TRBD2. V was clipped by 1 base and J by 6 bases; unmatched bases: 7. There are 16 residues in the CDR3. The germline CDR1 and CDR2 sequences are MGHRA and YSYEKL. CDR3 sequence (DNA): TGCGCCAGCAGCCAAGCTCCGGGACTAGCTAGCAATGAGCAGTTCTTC. Translating gives CASSQAPGLASNEQFF.

The chain uses TRBV5-1 and TRBJ2-3, with 8 bases identical to TRBD1. CDR3 length: 16 amino acids. The germline V gene encodes CDR1 SGHRS and CDR2 YFSETQ. V lost 4 bases to trimming and J lost 6 bases; unmatched junction nucleotides: 13. Here the CDR3 DNA reads TGCGCCAGCAGCCCCCAGGGGCAGGGGGCTGGCGATACGCAGTATTTT. This sequence encodes CASSPQGQGAGDTQYF. Full variable domain (outside the CDR3, taken from reference TRBV5-1 and TRBJ2-3): KAGVTQTPRYLIKTRGQQVTLSCSPISGHRSVSWYQQTPGQGLQFLFEYFSETQRNKGNFPGRFSGRQFSNSRSEMNVSTLELGDSALYLCASSPQGQGAGDTQYFGPGTRLTVL.

This clone has more than one count but fewer than ten. The rearrangement joins TRBV7-2 to TRBJ1-1; the D gene is possibly TRBD1 (6 bases). The germline V and J ends were trimmed by 5 bases and 1 base, with 14 bases remaining between them. There are 15 residues in the CDR3. Germline values: CDR1 SGHTA, CDR2 FQGNSA. The CDR3 spells CASSGRSGQNTEAFF. As DNA, the CDR3 is TGTGCCAGCAGCGGACGTTCGGGACAGAACACTGAAGCTTTCTTT.

The CDR3 loop reads CSVESQTSEFYNEQFF. The CDR3 region has the DNA TGCAGCGTTGAATCTCAGACTAGCGAATTTTACAATGAGCAGTTCTTC. V usage is TRBV29-1 and J usage is TRBJ2-1, with 8 bases aligning to TRBD2. The V and J ends lost 2 bases and 4 bases, in that order; junction bases with no gene match: 10. CDR1 is SQVTM, CDR2 ANQGSEA, per germline. This CDR3 contains 16 residues.

This clone was counted only a few times. This rearrangement joins TRBV4-1 to TRBJ2-5; 9 bases match TRBD2. Germline CDR1 MGHRA, CDR2 YSYEKL. This CDR3 has 16 amino acids. The trim removed 5 bases at V and 2 bases at J, leaving 9 bases unmatched. CDR3 DNA sequence: TGCGCCAGCAGCTCGCGACTAGCGGTAGCACAAGAGACCCAGTACTTC. Translated: CASSSRLAVAQETQYF.

This clone has just a few counts. This rearrangement joins TRBV27 to TRBJ1-4, with D possibly TRBD1 on 6 matching bases. Germline values: CDR1 MNHEY, CDR2 SMNVEV (reference sequence). Deletions cut 3 bases from V and 4 bases from J, with 15 bases between. This CDR3 region has 16 residues. The CDR3 nucleotides are TGTGCCAGCAGTTTGGAGGAGGCGGACAGTAATGAAAAACTGTTTTTT. It encodes CASSLEEADSNEKLFF.

V usage is TRBV27 and J usage is TRBJ2-5; TRBD1 aligns across 7 bases. Per germline, CDR1 MNHEY and CDR2 SMNVEV (reference sequence). Trimming at V came to 5 bases and at J to 5 bases, leaving 11 bases not matched to a gene. The CDR3 loop spans 15 amino acids. CDR3: CASSPLTGRQETQYF. The DNA for the CDR3 is TGTGCCAGCAGTCCTTTGACAGGGCGGCAGGAGACCCAGTACTTC.

V and J are TRBV5-1 and TRBJ2-3; no clear D. CDR3 length: 13 amino acids. Germline V gene data show CDR1 as SGHRS and CDR2 as YFSETQ. V was shortened by 0 bases and J by 6 bases, with 8 bases between the two germline ends. Here the CDR3 DNA reads TGCGCCAGCAGCTTGGACGGTTCCGATACGCAGTATTTT. Translated: CASSLDGSDTQYF.

This CDR3 reads CASSFLTSGNTGELFF. The CDR3 bases are TGTGCCAGCAGTTTCTTGACTAGCGGGAATACCGGGGAGCTGTTTTTT. The rearrangement links TRBV28 to TRBJ2-2; TRBD2 matches 11 bases. Unmatched junction bases numbered 5, after V lost 3 bases and J lost 5 bases. The CDR3 spans 16 residues. Germline V gene lookup returns CDR1 MDHEN and CDR2 SYDVKM.

A few counts support this clone. This chain links TRBV5-1 with TRBJ1-4; D may be TRBD1 (5 bases). There are 15 residues in the CDR3. CDR1 is SGHRS and CDR2 is YFSETQ in the germline V gene. V was trimmed by 5 bases and J by 5 bases, leaving 16 bases between them. CDR3 amino acids: CASSPSAGTNEKLFF. Here the CDR3 DNA reads TGCGCCAGCAGTCCCTCCGCCGGGACGAATGAAAAACTGTTTTTT.

This clone was detected only a few times. The V gene is TRBV28, the J gene TRBJ2-1, with TRBD1 matching 9 bases. V lost 5 bases, J lost 15 bases, and 8 bases stayed unmatched. This CDR3 contains 12 residues. Germline values: CDR1 MDHEN, CDR2 SYDVKM. The CDR3 region has the DNA TGTGCCAGCAGTCTCCGGGACAGGGTACGGTTCTTC. Its protein is CASSLRDRVRFF.

There are a few counts of this clone. The chain uses TRBV9 and TRBJ2-7; D is perhaps TRBD1 or TRBD2 (5 bases each). The CDR3 length is 12 residues. CDR1 SGDLS and CDR2 YYNGEE come from the germline V gene. Trimming left V 4 bases short and J 3 bases short, with 8 bases between. CDR3 amino acids: CASSRDGYEQYF. The CDR3 coding sequence is TGTGCCAGCAGCCGGGACGGCTACGAGCAGTACTTC.